A selection of T cell receptor beta chains follows, all from one sample in a study of identical twins. TCRdb analysed the 5' RACE reads with MiXCR anew, one entry per CDR3 protein. The sample comprises about 920,000 distinct CDR3 sequences, approximately 13% of which are singletons, and around 1.6% rests with the top ten. These data were also filed under a second study, of yellow fever vaccine responses in identical twins.

Sequenced input: PBMCs. The receptors come from a woman aged 18 to 35 in good health. The conserved cysteine and the conserved F or W are not part of the CDR3 here. Fields, in order: V gene, J gene, CDR3 length, CDR3 protein.

TRBV5-1	TRBJ2-2	14	ASSSTLAEYTGELF
TRBV6-2/TRBV6-3	TRBJ2-1	14	ASSYSETSGYNEQF
TRBV20-1	TRBJ2-3	13	SAREVAGNSDTQY
TRBV7-9	TRBJ1-1	11	ASSVEFLVGAF
TRBV7-2	TRBJ1-4	12	ASSLVPSNEKLF
TRBV20-1	TRBJ2-1	15	SARDTGLAGQFNEQF
TRBV11-2	TRBJ2-1	9	ASSHDRVLF
TRBV29-1	TRBJ2-7	12	SVGQGRASYEQY
TRBV20-1	TRBJ2-1	14	SAPQETARSYNEQF
TRBV6-1	TRBJ2-5	14	ASSPHVGEGKETQY
TRBV27	TRBJ1-5	12	ASSQSSSNQPQH
TRBV2	TRBJ2-2	15	ASSERRLAGGGGELF
TRBV5-1	TRBJ2-5	13	ASRPSGGLQETQY
TRBV7-6	TRBJ2-3	12	ASSSEGGTDTQY
TRBV5-1	TRBJ1-1	12	ASSRTAPNTEAF
TRBV29-1	TRBJ2-3	12	SVELQKTPDTQY
TRBV10-3	TRBJ1-4	12	ASQGGRGAEKLF
TRBV9	TRBJ2-3	13	ASSGKGRDSDTQY
TRBV29-1	TRBJ2-3	12	SVEKGDGTDTQY
TRBV6-5	TRBJ2-2	15	ASSYGVRGRGTGELF
TRBV5-6	TRBJ2-2	13	ASSEQGADIGELF
TRBV7-6	TRBJ1-5	13	ASSAGTASNQPQH
TRBV10-3	TRBJ1-2	11	AISEGVYYGYT
TRBV7-9	TRBJ1-1	11	ASSSREYTEAF
TRBV25-1	TRBJ2-6	13	ASTAGVPGANVLT
TRBV20-1	TRBJ2-2	17	SARPILLAGGHGGGELF
TRBV6-1	TRBJ2-3	13	ASRLIAYSGDTQY
TRBV24-1	TRBJ2-2	10	ATTSDTGELF
TRBV20-1	TRBJ2-2	16	SARDNKTGTVSTGELF
TRBV7-8	TRBJ2-1	12	ASSLALGEGEQF
TRBV24-1	TRBJ1-1	11	ATSLGSNTEAF
TRBV19	TRBJ2-2	13	ASVLGARSTGELF
TRBV20-1	TRBJ2-5	11	SAISRNQETQY
TRBV7-9	TRBJ2-1	14	ASPGLAGGPYNEQF
TRBV7-8	TRBJ1-5	14	ASSLSGLARNQPQH
TRBV7-6	TRBJ2-1	13	ASSIGGGPYNEQF
TRBV4-1	TRBJ2-1	14	ASSQEKGVHYNEQF
TRBV6-1	TRBJ1-2	12	ASSPLDRNYGYT
TRBV20-1	TRBJ2-2	10	SASGIGGELF
TRBV5-1	TRBJ2-1	9	ASSFEGSSI
TRBV19	TRBJ2-1	15	ASSEFLGTTFLDEQF
TRBV20-1	TRBJ2-1	15	SASEPGWTGPYNEQF
TRBV6-5	TRBJ1-3	14	ASSYVGGYSGNTIY
TRBV20-1	TRBJ2-5	13	SASGTSGGQETQY
TRBV4-1	TRBJ2-1	13	ASSFGGLAYNEQF
TRBV20-1	TRBJ2-7	15	SARHRPSGSVRYEQY
TRBV28	TRBJ2-7	10	ASRDTYYEQY
TRBV2	TRBJ2-1	14	ASSEQGGNVYNEQF
TRBV12-3/TRBV12-4	TRBJ1-1	14	ASSQNSDREGTEAF
TRBV12-3/TRBV12-4	TRBJ1-2	12	ASSPNQGEYGYT
TRBV6-1	TRBJ2-1	16	ASSRPHLDRGREDEQF
TRBV6-1	TRBJ1-1	11	ASRGPVDTEAF
TRBV9	TRBJ2-3	13	ASSVYKGFTDTQY